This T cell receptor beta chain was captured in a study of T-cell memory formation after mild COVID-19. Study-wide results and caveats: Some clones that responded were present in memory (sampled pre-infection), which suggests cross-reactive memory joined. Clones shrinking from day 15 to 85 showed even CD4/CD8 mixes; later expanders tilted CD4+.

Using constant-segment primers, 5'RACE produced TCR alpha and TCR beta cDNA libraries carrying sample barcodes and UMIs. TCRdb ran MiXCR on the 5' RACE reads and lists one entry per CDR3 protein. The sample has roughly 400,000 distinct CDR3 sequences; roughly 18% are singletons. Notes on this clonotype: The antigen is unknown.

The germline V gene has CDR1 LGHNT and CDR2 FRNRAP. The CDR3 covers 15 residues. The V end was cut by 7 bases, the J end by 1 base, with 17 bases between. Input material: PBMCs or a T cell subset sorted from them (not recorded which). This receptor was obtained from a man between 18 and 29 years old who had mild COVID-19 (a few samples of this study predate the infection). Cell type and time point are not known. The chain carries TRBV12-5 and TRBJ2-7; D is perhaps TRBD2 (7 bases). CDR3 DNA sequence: TGTGCTAGTGTTCGTGGGGGGGCCATATCCTACGAGCAGTACGTC. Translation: CASVRGGAISYEQYV.